Shown below are 20 T cell receptor beta chains from a single sample sequenced in a study of control samples from healthy donors and cancer patients. Profiled with immunoSEQ multiplex PCR; TCRdb holds only in-frame clones, not every one. The table lists tens of thousands of clones, about 90% of them singletons. Specimen: blood. The receptors shown here come from a man aged 50-59 years in good health.

The CDR3 nucleotides read TGTGCCAGTAGGACAGTCTATGGCTACACCTTC. This gives the protein CASRTVYGYTF. This chain joins TRBV19 and TRBJ1-2; D perhaps matches TRBD1 (5 bases). This CDR3 has 11 residues. Trimming removed 6 bases at V and 4 bases at J, with 6 bases between. CDR1 is LNHDA, CDR2 SQIVND, per germline (reference sequence).

The chain joins TRBV7-2 to TRBJ1-1; D possibly corresponds to TRBD1 (6 bases). The CDR3 runs 15 residues. Trimming left V 5 bases short and J 14 bases short, with 27 bases between. Germline loops: CDR1 SGHTA, CDR2 FQGNSA. The chain's CDR3 is CASSQPGTSTTGGFF. In DNA form, the CDR3 reads TGTGCCAGCAGCCAGCCTGGGACTAGCACAACTGGGGGCTTCTTT.

The chain couples TRBV5-5 to TRBJ2-1; TRBD2 aligns across 9 bases. The CDR3 is made up of 15 amino acids. CDR1 is SGHKS, CDR2 YYEKEE, per germline (reference sequence). The ends lost 4 bases at V and 0 bases at J; junction bases unmatched: 2. CDR3 DNA: TGTGCCAGCAGCCCTAGCGGGAACTCCTACAATGAGCAGTTCTTC. It translates to CASSPSGNSYNEQFF. Drawing the rest from reference TRBV5-5 and TRBJ2-1, the complete variable domain is DAGVTQSPTHLIKTRGQQVTLRCSPISGHKSVSWYQQVLGQGPQFIFQYYEKEERGRGNFPDRFSARQFPNYSSELNVNALLLGDSALYLCASSPSGNSYNEQFFGPGTRLTVL.

This rearrangement joins TRBV10-2 to TRBJ2-3; D gene uncertain. The CDR3 totals 14 residues. V dropped 2 bases and J dropped 2 bases, with 8 bases sitting between them. Germline CDR1 reads WSHSY; CDR2 reads SAAADI. CDR3 nucleotides: TGCGCCAGCAGTGAGAACTACTACACAGATACGCAGTATTTT. It specifies CASSENYYTDTQYF.

This chain uses TRBV30 with TRBJ2-1, with TRBD1 identical over 10 bases. The CDR3 has 14 residues. Per germline, CDR1 GTSNPN and CDR2 SVGIG (reference sequence). V was pared by 5 bases and J by 4 bases, with 5 bases of the junction left unmatched. This chain's CDR3 is CAWSGQGTYNEQFF. CDR3 DNA sequence: TGTGCCTGGTCGGGACAGGGGACTTACAATGAGCAGTTCTTC.

This chain uses TRBV20-1 with TRBJ2-1; no reliable D call. V dropped 3 bases and J dropped 3 bases, with 12 bases sitting between them. This CDR3 is built from 14 residues. Per germline, CDR1 DFQATT and CDR2 SNEGSKA (reference sequence). The CDR3 reads CSASRPIGYNEQFF. The DNA for the CDR3 is TGCAGTGCTAGTCGACCAATCGGCTACAATGAGCAGTTCTTC.

This clone has a single count. V and J are TRBV2 and TRBJ1-1, with 8 bases lining up with TRBD1. The CDR3 sequence is 13 residues long. Per the germline V gene, CDR1 is SNHLY and CDR2 is FYNNEI. The junction had 2 bases not matched to a gene; V was cut back by 5 bases and J by 3 bases. The chain's CDR3 is CASSPTGDTEAFF. The CDR3 nucleotides read TGTGCCAGCAGTCCGACAGGGGACACTGAAGCTTTCTTT.

The chain links TRBV25-1 to TRBJ2-7, with D perhaps assigned TRBD1 or TRBD2 (5 bases each). The length of the CDR3 is 14 residues. Germline CDR1 and CDR2: MGHDK and SYGVNS. V was pared by 5 bases and J by 7 bases, with 18 bases between. CDR3 sequence: CASSPSSYGTEQYF. The DNA of the CDR3 is TGTGCCAGCAGTCCATCTAGCTACGGGACGGAGCAGTACTTC.

The chain recombines TRBV7-2 with TRBJ1-1; D uncertain. V shed 4 bases and J shed 13 bases, with 19 bases lying between them. The length of the CDR3 is 13 residues. Per the germline V gene, CDR1 is SGHTA and CDR2 is FQGNSA. CDR3 sequence reads: CASSSDPGRNGFF. The DNA for the CDR3 is TGTGCCAGCAGCTCCGATCCCGGACGTAATGGTTTCTTT.

This sequence joins TRBV3-1 (or the pseudogene TRBV3-2) and TRBJ2-3; 15 nucleotides align to TRBD2. V lost 4 bases, J lost 2 bases, and 4 bases stayed unmatched. Germline V gene lookup returns CDR1 LGHDT and CDR2 YNNKEL (reference sequence). The CDR3 covers 17 residues. The CDR3 protein is CASSPRTSGRATDTQYF. In nucleotides, the CDR3 is TGTGCCAGCAGCCCACGGACTAGCGGGAGGGCCACAGATACGCAGTATTTT.

The rearrangement joins TRBV9 to TRBJ2-1; the match to TRBD2 covers 14 bases. Germline V gives CDR1 SGDLS, CDR2 YYNGEE. The V segment lost 4 bases and the J segment 9 bases; nucleotides outside the gene matches: 6. This CDR3 has 15 residues. The CDR3 sequence: CASSPGLAGEGEQFF. The CDR3 DNA is TGTGCCAGCAGCCCGGGACTAGCGGGAGAGGGTGAGCAGTTCTTC.

V gene TRBV28 combines with J gene TRBJ1-5, with D unresolved. CDR3 length: 15 amino acids. The V end was cut by 8 bases, the J end by 4 bases, with 18 bases between. The germline V gene has CDR1 MDHEN and CDR2 SYDVKM. CDR3: CASLTTGNGNQPQHF. The DNA for the CDR3 is TGTGCCAGCCTCACCACGGGGAACGGTAATCAGCCCCAGCATTTT. Looking up the rest from reference TRBV28 and TRBJ1-5 gives the full variable domain: DVKVTQSSRYLVKRTGEKVFLECVQDMDHENMFWYRQDPGLGLRLIYFSYDVKMKEKGDIPEGYSVSREKKERFSLILESASTNQTSMYLCASLTTGNGNQPQHFGDGTRLSIL.

The genes are TRBV13 and TRBJ1-2; TRBD1 aligns across 10 bases. The CDR3 runs 15 residues. Germline CDR1 PRHDT, CDR2 FYEKMQ (reference sequence). V was pared by 2 bases and J by 2 bases, with 2 bases of the junction left unmatched. The CDR3, as DNA: TGTGCCAGCAGCTTAAAGGGACAGGGGAACTATGGCTACACCTTC. The encoded protein is CASSLKGQGNYGYTF.

CDR3 nucleotide sequence: TGTGCCAGCAGCGTCTCTAGCGGCCAAGAGACCCAGTACTTC. Translation: CASSVSSGQETQYF. The gene calls are TRBV9 and TRBJ2-5; 7 bases map to TRBD2. This CDR3 is 14 amino acids long. Germline values: CDR1 SGDLS, CDR2 YYNGEE. J lost 1 base, V lost 2 bases, and 2 bases had no gene match.

The chain has TRBV29-1 and TRBJ1-1; D is uncertain. CDR1 and CDR2 (germline): SQVTM, ANQGSEA. CDR3 length equals 14 residues. V shed 0 bases and J shed 1 base, with 9 bases lying between them. The CDR3 DNA follows: TGCAGCGTTGAAGATTCTTGGGCGAACACTGAAGCTTTCTTT. It translates to CSVEDSWANTEAFF.

The gene calls are TRBV19 and TRBJ1-2; no clear D. In germline, CDR1 is LNHDA, CDR2 SQIVND (reference sequence). This CDR3 spans 18 amino acids. V was cut by 3 bases and J by 1 base, with 21 bases left in between. CDR3: CASSILVASTRLNYGYTF. For the CDR3, the DNA is TGTGCCAGTAGTATTCTCGTGGCCTCCACGCGACTTAACTATGGCTACACCTTC.

This chain uses TRBV19 with TRBJ1-1, with D uncertain. CDR3 length: 13 amino acids. The V and J ends lost 6 bases and 0 bases respectively, with 8 bases between them. Germline V gene data show CDR1 as LNHDA and CDR2 as SQIVND (reference sequence). The CDR3 region is CASRQRVNTEAFF. Written as DNA, the CDR3 is TGTGCCAGTAGACAACGGGTGAACACTGAAGCTTTCTTT.

CDR3 sequence (DNA): TGCGCCAGCAGCTTGGTACCAGGGGAAGCCTACGAGCAGTACTTC. Translated: CASSLVPGEAYEQYF. V and J are TRBV5-1 and TRBJ2-7, with D maybe TRBD1 (6 bases). Germline assignment: CDR1 SGHRS and CDR2 YFSETQ. The V gene lost 0 bases and the J gene lost 2 bases, with 12 bases spanning the gap. CDR3 length: 15 amino acids.

This chain connects TRBV7-3 to TRBJ1-1; 8 bases match TRBD1. Trimming removed 5 bases from V and 4 bases from J; junction bases left unmatched: 3. This CDR3 has 13 residues. The germline V gene has CDR1 SGHTA and CDR2 FQGTGA. CDR3 nucleotides: TGTGCCAGCAGCCTGACAGGGGCCACTGAAGCTTTCTTT. Residues: CASSLTGATEAFF.

The chain has TRBV19 and TRBJ2-1; D might be TRBD2 (6 bases). Trimming shortened V by 3 bases and J by 8 bases, and 23 bases separated the two germline ends. This CDR3 is 17 amino acids long. Germline V gene data show CDR1 as LNHDA and CDR2 as SQIVND (reference sequence). The CDR3 loop reads CASSIGRTSTIGDEQFF. CDR3 DNA sequence: TGTGCCAGTAGTATTGGGAGGACCTCTACGATTGGGGATGAGCAGTTCTTC.